This is a list of T cell receptor beta chains from one sample in a study of shared clonotypes between healthy human individuals. Sequencing used immunoSEQ multiplex PCR; TCRdb keeps in-frame clones, though not all of them. The sample consists of hundreds of thousands of clones, approximately 79% of them appearing once. Sequences were obtained from memory CD4+ T cells sorted from blood. These receptor sequences come from a woman in her 30s in good health. CDR3s include the opening cysteine and the closing phenylalanine or tryptophan.

v_call cdr3_aa
TRBV5-4 CASSSGQGGNTVELFF
TRBV19 CASSISSTLSNQPQHF
TRBV19 CATHRDIFSNYGYTF
TRBV10-1 CARSTGKEEKLFF
TRBV30 CAWSQGGLADNNEQFF
TRBV5-1 CASSLSGQLNTEAFF
TRBV5-1 CASSWDSTSYNEQFF
TRBV23-1 CASSQFRGYEQYF
TRBV7-9 CASSLYATDGQEAFF
TRBV28 CASSVDRGSWGYTF
TRBV6-5 CASSYSTGDYEQYF
TRBV29-1 CSETRLNTEAFF
TRBV30 CAWSETGTGSNYGYTF
TRBV25-1 CASSEGPPGQFDEQYF
TRBV5-4 CASSLAGADEQFF
TRBV19 CASRFGQNATYGYTF
TRBV6-1 CASSAPGLGVETQYF
TRBV5-4 CASSMDQAAGYEQYF
TRBV2 CASSGIQGEKLFF
TRBV30 CAWSVGGGASYF
TRBV2 CASSEEAGRETQYF
TRBV29-1 CSVAPGQSSYNEQFF
TRBV30 CAWIQRRTNTEAFF
TRBV2 CASSQRGGQQGVEQFF
TRBV2 CASRPGRNRNQPQHF
TRBV14 CASSQDLLNTEAFF
TRBV19 CASSYWDEQFF
TRBV5-1 CASRNQNLNYGYTF
TRBV19 CATTTGMNTEAFF
TRBV11-3 CASSPGIREQFF
TRBV19 CASIDEQMNTEAFF
TRBV27 CASSPSRTGLISGANVLTF
TRBV5-4 CASSAHRGLNTEAFF
TRBV7-3 CASSSTSGRRNEQFF
TRBV6-1 CASSETDTGGYEQYF
TRBV30 CAWLRFNRGNTEAFF
TRBV28 CASRRQSTSYEQYF
TRBV27 CASSFWGPGTGELFF
TRBV2 CASGSLTYEQYF
TRBV5-4 CASSFKQSGSYEQYF
TRBV9 CASKPSGGPYNEQFF
TRBV5-1 CARTPGGGLYEQYF
TRBV5-1 CASSLDGTGVNQPQHF
TRBV19 CASSRTAGQPQHF
TRBV7-9 CASSPWDSNQPQHF
TRBV5-5 CASSVGQISSYEQYF
TRBV27 CASSPSLQTPSWETQYF
TRBV20-1 CSARSGEAFF
TRBV27 CASAMAGETQYF
TRBV5-1 CASSLLADSYNEQFF
TRBV30 CAWSRLAYEQYF
TRBV6-5 CASSSASGRISEQFF
TRBV7-6 CASREGRSTDTQYF
TRBV5-1 CASSLGALAGVGRDTQYF
TRBV18 CASSPVDGRSSGNTIYF
TRBV11-2 CASSSPAGARVYGYTF
TRBV2 CASISTSGGRQYF
TRBV19 CASSLRTSGRVYEQYF
TRBV28 CASSYGQGDEQYF